The rows below give T cell receptor beta chains drawn from one sample of a study of cytomegalovirus exposure and HLA in healthy donors. Clones were sequenced by immunoSEQ multiplex PCR, and TCRdb holds only the in-frame ones, with some missing. The repertoire has roughly 150,000 clones, around 84% of them found once; the top ten carry almost 2.5%. The sample taken for sequencing was PBMCs. The receptors were gathered from a boy aged 2-15 years in good health and CMV-seronegative. CDR3s include the opening cysteine and the closing phenylalanine or tryptophan. The D gene is left open where the match is weak. Not all rows give a size; the values are once, few, many and, for expanded clones, a class.

clone_size	d_call	v_call	j_call	cdr3_aa	cdr3_nt
NA	NA	TRBV9	TRBJ1-1	CASSVDARTEAFF	TGTGCCAGCAGCGTAGACGCCCGGACTGAAGCTTTCTTT
NA	TRBD1	TRBV28	TRBJ1-1	CASSLGGTGGNTEAFF	TGTGCCAGCAGTTTGGGGGGGACAGGGGGGAACACTGAAGCTTTCTTT
NA	TRBD2	TRBV10-1	TRBJ2-7	CASSDAQREGNEQYF	TGCGCCAGCAGTGACGCGCAGCGGGAGGGGAACGAGCAGTACTTC
NA	TRBD1	TRBV7-8	TRBJ1-2	CASSLGQGQGNGYTF	TGTGCCAGCAGCTTAGGACAGGGACAGGGAAACGGCTACACCTTC
NA	TRBD1	TRBV9	TRBJ2-7	CASSVELGQGYEQYF	TGTGCCAGCAGCGTAGAATTGGGACAGGGCTACGAGCAGTACTTC
few	NA	TRBV11-1	TRBJ1-2	CASSPDTEVGYGYTF	TGTGCCAGCAGCCCCGACACGGAGGTAGGCTATGGCTACACCTTC
NA	TRBD1	TRBV15	TRBJ2-7	CATSRGDRAASYEQYF	TGTGCCACCAGCAGAGGAGACAGGGCTGCCTCCTACGAGCAGTACTTC
few	TRBD1	TRBV30	TRBJ2-6	CAWRAGTVFSGANVLTF	TGTGCCTGGAGGGCCGGGACAGTCTTTTCGGGGGCCAACGTCCTGACTTTC
NA	NA	TRBV5-1	TRBJ2-5	CASSLGGVQETQYF	TGCGCCAGCAGCTTGGGGGGGGTACAAGAGACCCAGTACTTC
NA	NA	TRBV18	TRBJ2-7	CASSPTQIAYEQYF	TGTGCCAGCTCACCTACGCAGATCGCCTACGAGCAGTACTTC
NA	TRBD2	TRBV7-8	TRBJ2-2	CASSLKLAGGDATGELFF	TGTGCCAGCAGCTTAAAGCTAGCGGGAGGGGACGCCACCGGGGAGCTGTTTTTT
NA	NA	TRBV6-1	TRBJ2-3	CASSVAAGAGGTDTQYF	TGTGCCAGCAGTGTGGCGGCCGGGGCAGGGGGCACAGATACGCAGTATTTT
NA	NA	TRBV4-2	TRBJ1-1	CASSQDPTWANTEAFF	TGTGCCAGCAGCCAAGATCCTACCTGGGCGAACACTGAAGCTTTCTTT
NA	NA	TRBV28	TRBJ2-3	CASSLEGAGRTDTQYF	TGTGCCAGCAGTTTGGAGGGGGCGGGACGTACAGATACGCAGTATTTT
NA	TRBD2	TRBV7-3	TRBJ2-1	CASSSIISGPKNNEQFF	TGTGCCAGCAGCTCTATCATTAGCGGGCCGAAAAACAATGAGCAGTTCTTC
NA	NA	TRBV4-2	TRBJ2-7	CASSPRTSYEQYF	TGTGCCAGCAGCCCGAGGACTTCCTACGAGCAGTACTTC
NA	NA	TRBV7-9	TRBJ2-1	CASSGVWGSYNEQFF	TGTGCCAGCAGCGGCGTTTGGGGCAGCTACAATGAGCAGTTCTTC
NA	NA	TRBV5-1	TRBJ1-2	CASSLGDREIYGYTF	TGCGCCAGCAGCTTGGGCGACAGAGAAATCTATGGCTACACCTTC
NA	NA	TRBV6-1	TRBJ2-7	CATLGPLSSYEQYF	TGTGCCACCTTGGGCCCTCTAAGCTCCTACGAGCAGTACTTC
NA	NA	TRBV7-9	TRBJ1-6	CASSLVSLRGNNSPLHF	TGTGCCAGCAGCTTAGTATCTCTCAGAGGGAATAATTCACCCCTCCACTTT
NA	NA	TRBV5-6	TRBJ2-1	CASSLVAGPNEQFF	TGTGCCAGCAGCTTGGTGGCGGGACCGAATGAGCAGTTCTTC
NA	NA	TRBV18	TRBJ2-3	CASSIRQSTDTQYF	TGTGCCAGCTCAATACGTCAGAGCACAGATACGCAGTATTTT
NA	TRBD2	TRBV5-1	TRBJ2-3	CASSLTREGDTQYF	TGCGCCAGCAGCTTGACGCGGGAGGGAGATACGCAGTATTTT
NA	TRBD2	TRBV7-2	TRBJ2-1	CASGLAGGSQQFF	TGTGCCAGCGGACTAGCGGGGGGTTCTCAGCAGTTCTTC
NA	NA	TRBV29-1	TRBJ1-4	CSVGGDQGEKLFF	TGCAGCGTTGGGGGGGACCAGGGTGAAAAACTGTTTTTT
NA	NA	TRBV7-2	TRBJ2-5	CASSVSRGTQYF	TGTGCCAGCAGCGTGTCGCGCGGGACCCAGTACTTC
NA	TRBD1	TRBV4-3	TRBJ2-5	CASSQMTGSAETQYF	TGCGCCAGCAGCCAGATGACAGGGTCCGCAGAGACCCAGTACTTC
once	TRBD1	TRBV7-8	TRBJ1-1	CASSFAGTGVTFF	TGTGCCAGCAGCTTTGCCGGGACAGGGGTTACTTTCTTT
NA	TRBD1	TRBV5-1	TRBJ1-2	CASSLNIAGGGYTF	TGCGCCAGCAGCTTAAACATTGCAGGGGGTGGCTACACCTTC
NA	TRBD1	TRBV6-6	TRBJ1-1	CASTLQGTTEAFF	TGTGCCAGCACCTTACAGGGGACCACTGAAGCTTTCTTT
few	TRBD1	TRBV5-5	TRBJ2-5	CASSYDRGSQETQYF	TGTGCCAGCAGCTATGACAGGGGGAGCCAAGAGACCCAGTACTTC
once	TRBD2	TRBV5-1	TRBJ2-4	CASSFREGDIQYF	TGCGCCAGCAGCTTTCGGGAGGGGGACATTCAGTACTTC
NA	NA	TRBV5-1	TRBJ1-2	CASSLNGDGYTF	TGCGCCAGCAGCTTGAACGGGGATGGCTACACCTTC
NA	TRBD1	TRBV9	TRBJ2-1	CASSVGTAQGEQFF	TGTGCCAGCAGCGTGGGGACAGCCCAAGGGGAGCAGTTCTTC
NA	NA	TRBV21-1	TRBJ2-1	CASSKASGGSYNEQFF	TGTGCCAGCAGCAAAGCGAGCGGGGGGTCCTACAATGAGCAGTTCTTC
NA	TRBD2	TRBV9	TRBJ2-4	CASSGPGTSINIQYF	TGTGCCAGCAGCGGTCCCGGGACTAGTATTAACATTCAGTACTTC
NA	TRBD2	TRBV4-2	TRBJ2-1	CASSQDQPLGAGDNEQFF	TGTGCCAGCAGCCAAGATCAGCCGCTGGGAGCGGGGGATAATGAGCAGTTCTTC
once	NA	TRBV30	TRBJ1-3	CAWTHGLSGNTIYF	TGTGCCTGGACGCACGGACTCTCTGGAAACACCATATATTTT
NA	TRBD1	TRBV29-1	TRBJ1-5	CSVRTGYNQPQHF	TGCAGCGTAAGGACAGGTTACAATCAGCCCCAGCATTTT
NA	TRBD1	TRBV14	TRBJ2-7	CASSQGQGFYEQYF	TGTGCCAGCAGCCAGGGACAGGGGTTCTACGAGCAGTACTTC